Below are 25 T cell receptor beta chains sequenced from a single sample in a study of CD8 T cells in ankylosing spondylitis. A single record per CDR3 protein comes from TCRdb applying MiXCR to the 5' RACE reads. This sample has around 39,000 distinct CDR3 sequences; around 10% occur once, and the top ten carry 20% to 25%. Sequencing was done on a sample of synovial fluid, either unsorted or a sorted T cell fraction (not recorded which). Receptors originate from a male donor with ankylosing spondylitis.

This clonotype showed up many times. This chain links TRBV27 with TRBJ2-1, with D perhaps TRBD2 (5 bases). CDR1 and CDR2 (germline): MNHEY, SMNVEV (reference sequence). V shed 3 bases and J shed 8 bases, with 17 bases lying between them. The CDR3 sequence is 15 residues long. The CDR3 DNA reads as TGTGCCAGCAGTTTTGCTAGCCTCCTCGTCGATGAGCAGTTCTTC. Its protein product is CASSFASLLVDEQFF.

This clonotype was detected many times. This rearrangement joins TRBV11-2 to TRBJ2-1; 14 nucleotides line up with TRBD2. CDR3 length: 18 residues. Germline V gene lookup returns CDR1 SGHAT and CDR2 FQNNGV. V trimming: 4 bases; J trimming: 0 bases; junction bases outside the gene matches: 5. CDR3 DNA sequence: TGTGCCAGCAGCTCACGACTAGCGGGAGGGGGCTCCTACAATGAGCAGTTCTTC. The encoded protein is CASSSRLAGGGSYNEQFF.

The chain employs TRBV29-1 and TRBJ2-1; 12 bases are shared with TRBD2. Germline trimming cut 4 bases from V and 9 bases from J; bases unmatched to any gene: 4. The CDR3 loop spans 13 amino acids. Germline V gives CDR1 SQVTM, CDR2 ANQGSEA. The CDR3 reads CSVVGTSGSEQFF. CDR3 nucleotides: TGCAGCGTTGTAGGGACTAGCGGGTCTGAGCAGTTCTTC.

Many counts were recorded for this clonotype. This rearrangement joins TRBV4-1 to TRBJ2-7, with TRBD1 identical over 8 bases. V was clipped by 0 bases and J by 6 bases; unmatched bases: 10. Germline CDR1 and CDR2: MGHRA and YSYEKL. The CDR3 length is 16 residues. CDR3 nucleotide sequence: TGCGCCAGCAGCCAAGATTCGACAGGGGTTCTCCCCGAGCAGTACTTC. This translates into CASSQDSTGVLPEQYF.

This clonotype was picked up many times. The V and J genes are TRBV20-1 and TRBJ1-4, with D perhaps TRBD1 (6 bases). The CDR3 spans 15 residues. CDR1 and CDR2 (germline): DFQATT, SNEGSKA (reference sequence). The V end lost 6 bases, the J end lost 1 base, and 15 bases lay between the germline ends. CDR3 DNA sequence: TGCAGTGCCCACAGGGAAGGGGTAACTAATGAAAAACTGTTTTTT. Its protein product is CSAHREGVTNEKLFF.

This clonotype was counted many times. V usage is TRBV2 and J usage is TRBJ2-1, with D perhaps TRBD1 or TRBD2 (5 bases each). Germline assignment: CDR1 SNHLY and CDR2 FYNNEI. V lost 8 bases and J 8 bases, leaving 19 bases between the germline ends. The CDR3 is 14 amino acids. As DNA, the CDR3 is TGTGCCAGCTTTGGGACCCCCAAATCCTATGAGCAGTTCTTC. Translating gives CASFGTPKSYEQFF. Using reference TRBV2 and TRBJ2-1 for the parts outside the CDR3, the full variable domain is EPEVTQTPSHQVTQMGQEVILRCVPISNHLYFYWYRQILGQKVEFLVSFYNNEISEKSEIFDDQFSVERPDGSNFTLKIRSTKLEDSAMYFCASFGTPKSYEQFFGPGTRLTVL.

This clonotype was counted only a few times. This rearrangement joins TRBV6-5 to TRBJ2-3; D unresolved. CDR3 length: 15 residues. Between the trimmed V and J ends, which lost 2 bases and 1 base, there was a span of 10 bases. Germline assignment: CDR1 MNHEY and CDR2 SVGAGI. The CDR3 nucleotides read TGTGCCAGCAGTTACATCCTAGTCGGCACAGATACGCAGTATTTT. Amino acid sequence: CASSYILVGTDTQYF.

This clonotype was counted ten times or more. The chain joins TRBV10-3 to TRBJ1-1; D possibly corresponds to TRBD1 (5 bases). CDR1 and CDR2 (germline): ENHRY, SYGVKD. The germline V and J ends were trimmed by 10 bases and 0 bases, with 12 bases remaining between them. The CDR3 has 13 amino acids. The CDR3 DNA reads as TGTGCCAGCGCGGACACGATGAACACTGAAGCTTTCTTT. The encoded protein is CASADTMNTEAFF.

The chain carries TRBV7-9 and TRBJ2-2; tentatively, D is TRBD2 (6 bases). Looked up from germline, CDR1 is SEHNR and CDR2 is FQNEAQ (reference sequence). V lost 4 bases and J 5 bases, leaving 14 bases between the germline ends. The CDR3 is 15 amino acids. The DNA for the CDR3 is TGTGCCAGCAGCTGGAGGGAAAGGTTTACCGGGGAGCTGTTTTTT. Its translation: CASSWRERFTGELFF.

The genes are TRBV4-2 and TRBJ2-7; 10 bases agree with TRBD1. The junction had 7 bases not matched to a gene; V was cut back by 3 bases and J by 2 bases. The CDR3 totals 16 residues. Germline V gene sequence: CDR1 LGHNA, CDR2 YNFKEQ. For the CDR3, the DNA is TGTGCCAGCAGCCAGTATGCCGGGACAGGGGCCTACGAGCAGTACTTC. Amino acid sequence: CASSQYAGTGAYEQYF.

This clonotype appeared many times. The rearrangement uses TRBV13 and TRBJ2-1; 9 bases are a match to TRBD1. CDR3 length: 16 residues. V dropped 5 bases and J dropped 1; count of bases not matched to a gene: 6. Germline CDR1 reads PRHDT; CDR2 reads FYEKMQ (reference sequence). The CDR3 DNA is TGTGCCAGCAGCACAACCGGGACAGGGTCCTACAATGAGCAGTTCTTC. This encodes CASSTTGTGSYNEQFF.

This clonotype occurred a few times. The chain employs TRBV7-8 and TRBJ2-4; 9 nucleotides align to TRBD2. CDR3 length: 19 amino acids. The V and J ends lost 7 bases and 0 bases, in that order; junction bases with no gene match: 16. Germline CDR1 and CDR2: SGHVS and FQNEAQ. The CDR3 region is CASTSWRREGGLAKNIQYF. Here the CDR3 DNA reads TGTGCCAGCACTTCCTGGCGGCGGGAGGGCGGGTTAGCCAAAAACATTCAGTACTTC.

This clonotype has a single count. With a much larger clone just one base away, this may be a read error. The rearrangement uses TRBV12-3 or TRBV12-4 and TRBJ1-3; D is undetermined. The CDR3 contains 14 residues. The DNA of the CDR3 is TGTGCCAGCAGTTTTGGATCCTCTGGAAACACCACATATTTT. The encoded protein is CASSFGSSGNTTYF.

This clonotype was counted only a few times. V usage is TRBV10-3 and J usage is TRBJ2-7; a possible D gene is TRBD2 (5 bases). Trimming pared 6 bases from V and 0 bases from J, leaving 9 bases between. CDR3 length equals 13 residues. Germline CDR1 and CDR2: ENHRY and SYGVKD. The CDR3 reads CAISGINSYEQYF. The CDR3 DNA sequence: TGTGCCATCAGCGGGATCAACTCCTACGAGCAGTACTTC.

This clonotype was picked up a small number of times. The J gene is TRBJ2-6, the V gene TRBV9; the D is unclear. Germline values: CDR1 SGDLS, CDR2 YYNGEE. This CDR3 region has 18 residues. V lost 3 bases to trimming and J lost 1 base, with 17 bases between them. The CDR3 here is CASSAGPVPGSGANVLTF. CDR3 DNA sequence: TGTGCCAGCAGCGCCGGCCCCGTTCCCGGATCTGGGGCCAACGTCCTGACTTTC.

The rearrangement links TRBV7-9 to TRBJ2-7; D unresolved. This CDR3 has 17 amino acids. Germline loops: CDR1 SEHNR, CDR2 FQNEAQ (reference sequence). Trimming took 4 bases from V and 1 from J, leaving 20 bases between them. In DNA, the CDR3 is TGTGCCAGCAGCTCGGGTCGAGTGGCCCAAAGTTCCTACGAGCAGTACTTC. Its translation is CASSSGRVAQSSYEQYF.

This clonotype was recorded at least ten times. The rearrangement links TRBV30 to TRBJ2-7; TRBD1 matches at 10 bases. Trimming took 3 bases from V and 7 from J; bases not matched to a gene: 3. This CDR3 comprises 12 residues. Germline loops: CDR1 GTSNPN, CDR2 SVGIG (reference sequence). CDR3 in DNA: TGTGCCTGGAGATGGACAGGGGGTGAGCAGTACTTC. This sequence encodes CAWRWTGGEQYF.

This clonotype was observed a handful of times. This may come from a read error, since a much larger clone is one base off. The rearrangement joins TRBV7-9 to TRBJ2-1; D not certain. The CDR3 contains 11 residues. Germline assignment: CDR1 SEHNR and CDR2 FQNEAQ (reference sequence). V lost 5 bases to trimming and J lost 8 bases, with 7 bases between them. The CDR3 sequence: CASSAVYEQFF. CDR3 bases: TGTGCCAGCAGCGCCGTCTATGAGCAGTTCTTC.

Ten or more counts support this clonotype. This chain uses TRBV5-1 with TRBJ1-1; D is unresolved. In germline, CDR1 is SGHRS, CDR2 YFSETQ. This CDR3 has 18 residues. V was pared by 4 bases and J by 4 bases, with 26 bases between. The chain's CDR3 is CASSLRHPPRVPITEAFF. The CDR3 bases are TGCGCCAGCAGCCTACGTCACCCACCTAGGGTTCCGATCACTGAAGCTTTCTTT.

This clonotype was observed at least ten times. The genes are TRBV29-1 and TRBJ2-1; TRBD2 agrees at 7 bases. V lost 3 bases, J lost 4 bases, and 6 bases stayed unmatched. The CDR3 is made up of 14 amino acids. CDR1 is SQVTM, CDR2 ANQGSEA, per germline. In DNA form, the CDR3 reads TGCAGCGTTGAGGGGGAGGGATATTACAATGAGCAGTTCTTC. Protein sequence: CSVEGEGYYNEQFF.

The rearrangement links TRBV18 to TRBJ2-4; possible D gene TRBD1, 6 bases. Trimming cost V 5 bases and J 0 bases, with 20 bases left between them. Germline V gene sequence: CDR1 KGHSH, CDR2 LQKENI. This CDR3 has 18 amino acids. CDR3 sequence: CASSSLSPGELAKNIQYF. The CDR3 DNA sequence: TGTGCCAGCTCATCGCTCTCCCCAGGGGAGCTAGCCAAAAACATTCAGTACTTC.

This clonotype was observed many times. The chain is built from TRBV20-1 and TRBJ2-1; 13 nucleotides line up with TRBD2. The V gene end was trimmed by 6 bases and the J gene end by 3 bases; junction bases not matched to a gene: 5. The CDR3 totals 15 residues. Germline values: CDR1 DFQATT, CDR2 SNEGSKA (reference sequence). CDR3 loop: CSAWTSGSLYNEQFF. The DNA for the CDR3 is TGCAGTGCGTGGACTAGCGGGAGTCTCTACAATGAGCAGTTCTTC.

The sample holds a few counts of this clonotype. This chain connects TRBV7-2 to TRBJ2-5; 8 bases are a match to TRBD2. Losses at the gene ends were 5 bases for V and 5 bases for J; bases not matched to a gene: 10. Germline V gene lookup returns CDR1 SGHTA and CDR2 FQGNSA. The CDR3 covers 15 residues. In DNA form, the CDR3 reads TGTGCCAGCAGCCCGGGGGGGCAGGGGTTGGAGACCCAGTACTTC. It encodes CASSPGGQGLETQYF.

The chain has TRBV7-8 and TRBJ2-7; D gene ambiguous. Trimming left V 5 bases short and J 5 bases short, with 10 bases between. The CDR3 has 12 amino acids. Germline V lookup: CDR1 SGHVS, CDR2 FQNEAQ. CDR3 bases: TGTGCCAGCAGCCACCCAATCGACGAGCAGTACTTC. This translates into CASSHPIDEQYF.

This clonotype has a count of ten or more. This chain connects TRBV7-2 to TRBJ2-7; 7 bases agree with TRBD1. CDR3 size: 14 residues. Germline-derived CDR1 and CDR2 are SGHTA and FQGNSA. The junction had 9 bases not matched to a gene; V was cut back by 6 bases and J by 4 bases. The CDR3 region has the DNA TGTGCCAGCAGTTCGACAGGGACCGCATACGAGCAGTACTTC. It specifies CASSSTGTAYEQYF.